This T cell receptor (beta chain) was sequenced in a study of CD8+ T cells in alopecia areata. General study findings and limits: Compared with normal scalp, lesional scalp had higher clonality and more expanded CD8+ clones.

RNA was extracted and reverse transcribed into cDNA as the sequencing template. Profiled with immunoSEQ multiplex PCR; TCRdb holds only in-frame clones, not every one. The sample holds 150,000 to 200,000 clones; 60% are singletons and the top ten take 0.85% to 1.3%. The CDR3 runs 13 residues. Germline CDR1 is SGHAT and CDR2 is FQNNGV. Comments on this clone: Its specificity is unknown. Mismatch with germline at one junction end may stem from a read error.

Treatment reported: oral pan-JAK inhibitor, 5-10 mg twice daily. The rearrangement uses TRBV11-2 and TRBJ2-5; D unresolved. The specimen comprised CD4+ T cells sorted from blood, sampled at week 24, from a patient treated with tofacitinib. This TCR was recovered from a human donor with alopecia areata. DNA for the CDR3: TGCGCCAGCAGCCAAGATCAGATTAGTACCCAGTACTTC. This translates into CASSQDQISTQYF.